This T cell receptor beta chain was captured by sequencing in a study of T cell responses to AZD1222 COVID-19 vaccine. Study-level points and caveats: Repertoire sampling was restricted to post-peak T cell response timepoints. Spike-specific TCR breadth and depth rose after two AZD1222 doses. Clonal diversity was possibly underestimated, and the donors were mostly white British, with more females.

The protocol was immunoSEQ multiplex PCR, while the TCRdb copy is restricted to in-frame clones and leaves out a portion. This sample carries about 120,000 clones, around 88% of them seen once, and the ten largest clones take approximately 6.5%. Germline CDR1 is LNHDA and CDR2 is SQIVND (reference sequence). The CDR3 covers 15 residues. Germline trimming cut 5 bases from V and 7 bases from J; bases unmatched to any gene: 13. Turning to this clone: Its antigen is not known.

The sequences come from peripheral blood, collected 28 days after the second AZD1222 dose. This TCR derives from an adult who received the AZD1222 COVID-19 vaccine. J is TRBJ1-2 and V is TRBV19; TRBD1 matches at 7 bases. Written as DNA, the CDR3 is TGTGCCAGTAGTTCAGGGGGACGGACTGCTGGTGGCTACACCTTC. Translating gives CASSSGGRTAGGYTF.